This TCR beta chain is from a study of T cell responses to AZD1222 COVID-19 vaccine. Measured with immunoSEQ multiplex PCR; TCRdb has only the in-frame clones, and not every one. The sample lists 200,000 or so clones, almost 95% seen once, with roughly 9.2% in the top ten. This clone appeared once. Its matching antigen is unknown. Study findings and constraints: Baseline serostatus was positive in only 5 to 7 AZD1222 recipients.

V lost 0 bases and J 2 bases, leaving 11 bases between the germline ends. The CDR3 totals 15 residues. Germline V gives CDR1 LNHNV, CDR2 YYDKDF (reference sequence). The material sequenced was peripheral blood, taken on day 0 of AZD1222 vaccination. This chain joins TRBV15 and TRBJ2-7; unclear D gene. This sequence originates from an adult in good health. The CDR3 nucleotides read TGTGCCACCAGCAGAGAGGTACCCGGAACCTACGAGCAGTACTTC. Translation gives CATSREVPGTYEQYF.